One sample yielded the 6 T cell receptor beta chains listed below, sequenced in a study of cytomegalovirus exposure and HLA in healthy donors. The PCR was carried out with 60 Vbeta primers and 13 Jbeta primers. Libraries were prepared by immunoSEQ multiplex PCR; TCRdb keeps only in-frame clonotypes and omits some of them. Here the sample spans under 55,000 clones, around 70% being singletons. The specimen was PBMCs. The receptors here all came from a man younger than 35 in good health and CMV-seronegative.

J is TRBJ2-6 and V is TRBV28; tentative D call: TRBD1 (6 bases). The germline gives CDR1 MDHEN, CDR2 SYDVKM. The CDR3 is 15 amino acids. V was shortened by 6 bases and J by 2 bases, with 11 bases between the two germline ends. As DNA, the CDR3 is TGTGCCAGCAGATCCAACAGGGCTGGGGCCAACGTCCTGACTTTC. Its translation: CASRSNRAGANVLTF.

V gene TRBV6-5 combines with J gene TRBJ1-1; TRBD1 matches at 8 bases. The V gene's germline CDR1 is MNHEY and CDR2 SVGAGI. This CDR3 contains 14 residues. V trimming: 2 bases; J trimming: 10 bases; junction bases outside the gene matches: 9. This CDR3 is CASSYDRLDRGAFF. In DNA form, the CDR3 reads TGTGCCAGCAGTTACGACCGTTTAGACAGGGGAGCTTTCTTT.

The J gene is TRBJ2-7, the V gene TRBV7-8; D is undetermined. Germline V gene lookup returns CDR1 SGHVS and CDR2 FQNEAQ. CDR3 length equals 16 residues. V dropped 4 bases and J dropped 0 bases, with 16 bases sitting between them. This CDR3 is CASSSSGYGNSYEQYF. CDR3 coding DNA: TGTGCCAGCAGCTCATCCGGGTACGGTAACTCCTACGAGCAGTACTTC.

The CDR3 loop is CAWSLAHGGNSGNTIYF. In nucleotides, the CDR3 is TGTGCCTGGAGTCTCGCCCACGGAGGGAACTCTGGAAACACCATATATTTT. This chain uses TRBV30 with TRBJ1-3; D is undetermined. The germline gives CDR1 GTSNPN, CDR2 SVGIG (reference sequence). This CDR3 has 17 amino acids. V was trimmed by 2 bases and J by 0 bases, leaving 17 bases between them.

This chain joins TRBV2 and TRBJ1-5; possibly TRBD1 for D (6 bases). Trimming shortened V by 6 bases and J by 7 bases, and 16 bases separated the two germline ends. In germline, CDR1 is SNHLY, CDR2 FYNNEI. This CDR3 has 14 amino acids. In DNA, the CDR3 is TGTGCCAGCAGAGACGGCAGGGGAGGGCAGCCCCAGCATTTT. Amino acid sequence: CASRDGRGGQPQHF.

This clone was counted between two and nine times. The V call is TRBV6-5, the J call TRBJ1-2, with 8 bases matching TRBD1. The CDR3 spans 15 residues. The germline V gene has CDR1 MNHEY and CDR2 SVGAGI. J lost 2 bases, V lost 0 bases, and 2 bases had no gene match. Here the CDR3 DNA reads TGTGCCAGCAGTTACTCCGGACAGGGCAACTATGGCTACACCTTC. As protein: CASSYSGQGNYGYTF.